The TCR beta chain described here comes from a study of cytomegalovirus exposure and HLA in healthy donors. Study-wide results and limits: Immune exposure information comprised only CMV serostatus. The authors later found most CMV-associated TCR beta chains appeared HLA-restricted.

On this clone itself: Its antigen is unidentified.

The germline V and J ends were trimmed by 2 bases and 8 bases, with 6 bases remaining between them. The CDR3 sequence is 12 residues long. Germline values: CDR1 SGHVS, CDR2 FQNEAQ. Primers: 60 Vbeta forward and 13 Jbeta reverse. Repertoires were generated with immunoSEQ multiplex PCR, while TCRdb's copy carries only in-frame clones and drops some. Of 150,000 to 200,000 clones listed, roughly 85% are singletons. The sequence derives from a boy between 2 and 15 years old in good health and CMV-seronegative. V is TRBV7-8 and J is TRBJ2-2, with unresolved D. Sequences were obtained from PBMCs. CDR3 amino acids: CASSLNLGELFF. The CDR3 DNA sequence: TGTGCCAGCAGCTTAAATCTGGGGGAGCTGTTTTTT.